Sequencing of this TCR beta chain was carried out in a study of radiation and T cells in renal cell carcinoma (dated by TCRdb to 2018 to 2020). At the level of the whole study: Samples came from a clinical trial, in which primary renal cell carcinomas received 15 Gy stereotactic body radiation therapy followed by nephrectomy 4 weeks later. TCR beta sequencing covered over 50 samples in total, comprising some 26 tumors and around 27 peripheral blood samples. Across all 50 or so samples, under 4,500,000 unique CDR3 nucleotide sequences, encoding 2,658,974 unique CDR3 amino acid sequences, were identified.

The research as a whole found: In blood, the top tumor clonotypes increased from baseline to 2 weeks after radiation and then shrank by 4 weeks, which suggests a temporary expansion of tumor-resident clones. Changes in the blood repertoire were not tracked past 4 weeks after treatment. Because no pretreatment tumor biopsies were available, whether clonotypes were present in the tumor at baseline could not be determined. Because the trial had a single-armed design, the trial could not examine how radiation dose or scheduling affected the TCR repertoire.

From the cysteine up to the phenylalanine, the CDR3 has a length of 14 residues. The retained sequence is limited to the CDR3, 42 bases, with the frame set at the first base. From a lookup of the germline V gene (reference sequence), CDR1 and CDR2 are LNHNV and YYDKDF. The germline ends are 13 bases apart after V is trimmed by 0 bases and J by 8 bases. A note on this clone: What this receptor recognizes is not known. Base qualities are not at hand, and no much larger clone is one base apart.

The time point tag for this specimen amounts to: baseline pretreatment blood. Taken with the paper, the label for treatment or condition translates to: 15 Gy SBRT to primary tumor, nephrectomy 4 weeks later. To track tumor-enriched clonotypes, serial peripheral blood was sampled from radiation-treated patients at baseline and at 2 weeks and 4 weeks after SBRT. All patients had renal cell carcinoma with clear cell pathology. Genomic DNA for TCR sequencing was prepared using the QIAamp DNA Blood Mini Kit (Qiagen). Only samples passing all quality control checks were included in the analyses. TCR beta libraries were generated from genomic DNA with the immunoSEQ kit, following the manufacturer's recommendations. To prepare libraries, a first multiplex PCR with proprietary primers was run, followed by a second PCR that added unique barcodes, and a bead cleanup was done after each round. Each sample batch included a kit-provided positive control reaction and a negative control reaction. The final libraries were assessed on an Agilent 4200 TapeStation D1000 ScreenTape, pooled by volume, and quantified by qPCR. An Illumina NextSeq500 fitted with a MidOutput 150-cycle cartridge performed the sequencing, running 156 Read1 cycles and 15 Index1 cycles with the kit's custom primers. The pooled library was loaded at about 1 pM, and approximately 19% PhiX control was spiked in. In the paper's pipeline: The vendor-processed data were analyzed in R, and a clonotype was defined as all T cells that share the same CDR3 nucleotide sequence. For clone abundance analyses, frequencies were normalized to the 10,000 most abundant clones in each sample. Public T cell clones, averaging fewer than five per sample, were removed before analysis. An abundance difference of at least 32-fold between compartments was the criterion for calling clonotypes tumor-enriched or baseline blood-enriched. A beta-binomial differential abundance model was used to identify clonotypes that expanded or contracted between blood time points. The Baroni-Urbani and Buser coefficient was used to measure tumor-blood repertoire similarity, and groups were compared with two-tailed Wilcoxon tests in R. Not all clones reach the TCRdb copy of this immuneACCESS table, which keeps in-frame sequences only. Checked studies attribute under half of the gap to unresolved V genes and leave the rest unexplained. V, J and clone size were drawn from that table, and D and trimming were deduced from the DNA. The sample has 95,000 to 150,000 clones on record, about four fifths of them singletons. Less than 3.5% of the sample is taken by the ten largest.

Here the chain combines TRBV15 and TRBJ1-2; no D gene is confidently identified. The starting material was blood, obtained from a patient whose treatment included radiotherapy and nephrectomy. The sequence came from a woman in her fifties or sixties with renal cell carcinoma. The CDR3 here reads CATSRDRHVGGYTF. Here is the DNA: TGTGCCACCAGCAGAGATCGGCACGTTGGCGGCTACACCTTC.